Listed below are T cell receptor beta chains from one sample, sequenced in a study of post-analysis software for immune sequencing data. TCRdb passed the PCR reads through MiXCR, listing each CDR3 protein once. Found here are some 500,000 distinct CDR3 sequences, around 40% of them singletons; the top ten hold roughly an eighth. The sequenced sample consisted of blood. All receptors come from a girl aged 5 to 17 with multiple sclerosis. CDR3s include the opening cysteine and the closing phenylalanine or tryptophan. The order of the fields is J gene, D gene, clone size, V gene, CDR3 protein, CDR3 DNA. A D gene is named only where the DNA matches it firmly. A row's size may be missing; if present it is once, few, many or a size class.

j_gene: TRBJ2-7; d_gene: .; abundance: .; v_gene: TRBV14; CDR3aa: CASSQEIVGTSREQYF; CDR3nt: TGTGCCAGCAGCCAAGAAATTGTCGGGACATCCCGCGAGCAGTACTTC
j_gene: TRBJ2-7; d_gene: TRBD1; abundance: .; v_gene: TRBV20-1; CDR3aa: CSATLGQGARYEQYF; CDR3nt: TGCAGTGCCACTCTTGGCCAGGGGGCCCGATACGAGCAGTACTTC
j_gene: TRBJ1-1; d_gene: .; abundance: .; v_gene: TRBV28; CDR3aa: CASSLIETEAFF; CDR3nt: TGTGCCAGCAGTTTAATCGAAACTGAAGCTTTCTTT
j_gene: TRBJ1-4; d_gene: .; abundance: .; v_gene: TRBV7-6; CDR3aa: CASSSKTSVGEKLFF; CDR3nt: TGTGCCAGCAGCTCCAAGACTAGTGTAGGTGAAAAACTGTTTTTT
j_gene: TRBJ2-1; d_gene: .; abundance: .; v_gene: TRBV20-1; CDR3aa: CSARDPGFREQFF; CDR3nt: TGCAGTGCTAGGGACCCAGGGTTTCGGGAGCAGTTCTTC
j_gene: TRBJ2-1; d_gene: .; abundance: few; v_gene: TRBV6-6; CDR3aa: CASTPVGGSYNEQFF; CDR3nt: TGTGCCAGCACCCCAGTGGGGGGATCCTACAATGAGCAGTTCTTC
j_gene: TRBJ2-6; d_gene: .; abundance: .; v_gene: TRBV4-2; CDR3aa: CASSKDEDSGANVLTF; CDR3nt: TGTGCCAGCAGCAAAGACGAGGACTCTGGGGCCAACGTCCTGACTTTC
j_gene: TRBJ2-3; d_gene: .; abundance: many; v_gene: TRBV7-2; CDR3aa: CASSLITDTQYF; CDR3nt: TGTGCCAGCAGCTTGATCACAGATACGCAGTATTTT
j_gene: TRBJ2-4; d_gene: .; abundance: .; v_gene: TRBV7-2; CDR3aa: CASSLVDLAKNIQYF; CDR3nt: TGTGCCAGCAGCCTAGTTGACCTAGCCAAAAACATTCAGTACTTC
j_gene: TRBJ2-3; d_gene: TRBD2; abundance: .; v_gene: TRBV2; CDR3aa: CASSEKLAGAADTQYF; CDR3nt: TGTGCCAGCAGTGAAAAGCTAGCGGGAGCCGCAGATACGCAGTATTTT
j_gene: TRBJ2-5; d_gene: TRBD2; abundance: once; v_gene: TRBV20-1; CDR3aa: CSARTAAGVGETQYF; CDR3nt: TGCAGTGCTAGGACGGCAGCGGGAGTCGGTGAGACCCAGTACTTC
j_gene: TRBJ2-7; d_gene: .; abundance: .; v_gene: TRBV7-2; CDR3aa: CASSTERQRVSYEQYF; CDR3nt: TGTGCCAGCAGCACAGAGAGGCAGCGGGTCTCCTACGAGCAGTACTTC
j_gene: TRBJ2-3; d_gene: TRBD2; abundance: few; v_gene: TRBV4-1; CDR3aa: CASSQVAGGTDTQYF; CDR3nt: TGCGCCAGCAGCCAAGTAGCGGGAGGGACCGATACGCAGTATTTT
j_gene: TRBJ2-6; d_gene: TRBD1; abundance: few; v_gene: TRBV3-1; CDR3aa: CASSQAGTVISGANVLTF; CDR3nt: TGTGCCAGCAGCCAAGCCGGGACAGTGATCTCTGGGGCCAACGTCCTGACTTTC
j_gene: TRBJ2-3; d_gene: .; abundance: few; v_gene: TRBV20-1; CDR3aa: CSARDDGLRMDTQYF; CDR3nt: TGCAGTGCTAGAGATGACGGACTCCGCATGGATACGCAGTATTTT
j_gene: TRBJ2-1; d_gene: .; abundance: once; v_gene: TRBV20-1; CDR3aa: CSANQLGAFSYNEQFF; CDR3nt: TGCAGTGCTAACCAACTCGGGGCTTTTTCCTACAATGAGCAGTTCTTC
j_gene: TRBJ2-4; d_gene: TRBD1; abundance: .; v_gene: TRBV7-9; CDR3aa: CASSPGTGKMNIQYF; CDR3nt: TGTGCCAGCAGCCCCGGGACAGGGAAGATGAACATTCAGTACTTC
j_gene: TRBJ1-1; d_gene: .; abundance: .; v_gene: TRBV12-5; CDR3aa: CASGRTENTEAFF; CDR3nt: TGTGCTAGTGGAAGGACAGAGAACACTGAAGCTTTCTTT
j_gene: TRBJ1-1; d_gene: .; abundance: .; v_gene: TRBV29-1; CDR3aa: CSVEEWAGRTPRDTEAFF; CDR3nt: TGCAGCGTTGAAGAATGGGCAGGACGAACCCCGCGGGACACTGAAGCTTTCTTT
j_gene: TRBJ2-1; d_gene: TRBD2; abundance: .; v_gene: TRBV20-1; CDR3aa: CSAPLAGWANEQFF; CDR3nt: TGCAGTGCTCCCCTAGCGGGATGGGCCAATGAGCAGTTCTTC
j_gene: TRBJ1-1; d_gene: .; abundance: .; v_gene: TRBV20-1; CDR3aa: CKLAGTEAFF; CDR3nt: TGCAAGCTTGCGGGCACTGAAGCTTTCTTT
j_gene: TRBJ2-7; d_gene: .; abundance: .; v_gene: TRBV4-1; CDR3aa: CASSQEGGWAQYF; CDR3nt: TGCGCCAGCAGCCAAGAAGGGGGTTGGGCCCAGTACTTC
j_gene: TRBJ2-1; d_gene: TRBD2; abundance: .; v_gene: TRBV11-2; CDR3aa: CASSWTTSGSAHEQFF; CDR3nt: TGTGCCAGCAGCTGGACCACTAGCGGGAGTGCCCATGAGCAGTTCTTC
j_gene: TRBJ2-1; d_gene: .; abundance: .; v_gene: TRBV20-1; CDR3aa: CSAPRLSLSGEQFF; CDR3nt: TGCAGCGCCCCCCGACTAAGTTTGTCGGGTGAGCAGTTCTTC
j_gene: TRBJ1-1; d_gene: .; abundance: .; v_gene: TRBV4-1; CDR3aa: CASSQGWANTEAFF; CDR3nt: TGCGCCAGCAGCCAAGGGTGGGCCAACACTGAAGCTTTCTTT
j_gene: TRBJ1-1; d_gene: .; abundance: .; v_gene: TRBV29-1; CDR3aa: CSVGGHLNTEAFF; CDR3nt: TGCAGCGTAGGAGGACACTTGAACACTGAAGCTTTCTTT
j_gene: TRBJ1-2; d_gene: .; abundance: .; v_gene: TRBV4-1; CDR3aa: CASSQDGEIYGYTF; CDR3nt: TGCGCCAGCAGCCAAGATGGGGAGATCTATGGCTACACCTTC
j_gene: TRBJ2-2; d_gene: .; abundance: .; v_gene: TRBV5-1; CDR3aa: CASSLSVAGELFF; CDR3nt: TGCGCCAGCAGCTTGTCTGTTGCCGGGGAGCTGTTTTTT
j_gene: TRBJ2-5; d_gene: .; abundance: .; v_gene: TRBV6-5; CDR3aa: CACSYGVGRETQYF; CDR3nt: TGTGCCTGCAGTTACGGCGTAGGGCGAGAGACCCAGTACTTC
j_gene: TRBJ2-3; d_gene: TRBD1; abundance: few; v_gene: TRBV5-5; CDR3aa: CASSLEQGTDTQYF; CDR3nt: TGTGCCAGCAGCTTGGAACAGGGGACAGATACGCAGTATTTT
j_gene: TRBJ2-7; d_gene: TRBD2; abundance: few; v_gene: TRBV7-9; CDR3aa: CASSPTSARGEQYF; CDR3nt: TGTGCCAGCAGTCCCACTAGCGCGCGCGGGGAGCAGTACTTC
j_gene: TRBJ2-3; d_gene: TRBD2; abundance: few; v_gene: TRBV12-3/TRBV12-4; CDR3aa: CASSLGISGRTDTQYF; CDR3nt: TGTGCCAGCAGTTTAGGTATTAGCGGGAGAACAGATACGCAGTATTTT
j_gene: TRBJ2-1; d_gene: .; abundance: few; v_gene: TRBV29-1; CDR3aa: CSVQMLARVYNEQFF; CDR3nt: TGCAGCGTTCAAATGCTAGCGAGAGTCTACAATGAGCAGTTCTTC
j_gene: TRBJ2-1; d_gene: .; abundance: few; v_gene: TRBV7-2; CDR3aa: CASSLSVVGYNEQFF; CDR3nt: TGTGCCAGCAGCTTAAGTGTCGTAGGGTACAATGAGCAGTTCTTC
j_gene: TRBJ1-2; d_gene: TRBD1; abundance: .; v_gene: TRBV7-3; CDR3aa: CASSSDRVYGYTF; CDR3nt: TGTGCCAGCAGCTCTGACAGGGTCTATGGCTACACCTTC
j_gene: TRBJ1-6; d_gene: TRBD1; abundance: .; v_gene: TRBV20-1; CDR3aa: CSARGQGVENSPLHF; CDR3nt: TGCAGTGCTAGAGGACAGGGGGTAGAGAATTCACCCCTCCACTTT
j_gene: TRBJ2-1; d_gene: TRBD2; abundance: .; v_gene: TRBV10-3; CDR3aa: CAIRVGLAGVNEQFF; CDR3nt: TGTGCCATCAGGGTCGGACTAGCGGGAGTCAATGAGCAGTTCTTC
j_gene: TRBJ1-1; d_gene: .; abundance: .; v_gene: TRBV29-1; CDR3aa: CSVPTANTEAFF; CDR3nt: TGCAGCGTCCCGACAGCGAACACTGAAGCTTTCTTT
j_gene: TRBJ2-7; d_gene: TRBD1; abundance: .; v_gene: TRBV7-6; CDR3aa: CASSPSRDRSYEQYF; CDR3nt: TGTGCCAGCAGCCCAAGCCGGGACAGATCCTACGAGCAGTACTTC
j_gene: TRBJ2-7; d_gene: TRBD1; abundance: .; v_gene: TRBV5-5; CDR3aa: CASSVRQGSQYEQYF; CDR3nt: TGTGCCAGCAGCGTCCGACAGGGGTCCCAATACGAGCAGTACTTC